The rows below give T cell receptor beta chains drawn from one sample of a study of blood T cell repertoires in COVID-19. Some clones are missing from TCRdb's copy, which holds only in-frame ones; the method was immunoSEQ multiplex PCR. The sample carries hundreds of thousands of clones, about 90% recorded once. The source material was PBMCs or T cells enriched from blood (not recorded which). These receptors came from a young woman who had recovered from COVID-19. Each CDR3 is given with its conserved first and last residue. D genes are given only for firm matches. Part of the rows lack a size; the others show once, few, many or a class for expanded clones.

v_gene: TRBV28
abundance: -
j_gene: TRBJ2-3
d_gene: -
CDR3aa: CASKLTKASTDTQYF
CDR3nt: TGTGCCAGCAAACTCACCAAAGCTAGCACAGATACGCAGTATTTT

v_gene: TRBV5-1
abundance: -
j_gene: TRBJ1-4
d_gene: -
CDR3aa: CASSLGTATNEKLFF
CDR3nt: TGCGCCAGCAGCTTGGGAACAGCAACTAATGAAAAACTGTTTTTT

v_gene: TRBV27
abundance: -
j_gene: TRBJ2-7
d_gene: TRBD1
CDR3aa: CASSWGQGYEQYF
CDR3nt: TGTGCCAGCAGTTGGGGACAGGGTTACGAGCAGTACTTC

v_gene: TRBV7-6
abundance: -
j_gene: TRBJ2-7
d_gene: -
CDR3aa: CASSFGADYEQYF
CDR3nt: TGTGCCAGCAGCTTTGGGGCAGACTACGAGCAGTACTTC

v_gene: TRBV6-5
abundance: -
j_gene: TRBJ2-3
d_gene: TRBD2
CDR3aa: CASSATSGSSDTQYF
CDR3nt: TGTGCCAGCAGCGCGACTAGCGGGAGTTCAGATACGCAGTATTTT

v_gene: TRBV29-1
abundance: -
j_gene: TRBJ2-5
d_gene: TRBD2
CDR3aa: CSVDGGGGETQYF
CDR3nt: TGCAGCGTAGATGGCGGGGGTGGGGAGACCCAGTACTTC

v_gene: TRBV11-2
abundance: -
j_gene: TRBJ2-7
d_gene: TRBD1
CDR3aa: CASSPETTGVTYEQYF
CDR3nt: TGTGCCAGCAGCCCGGAAACAACAGGGGTGACCTACGAGCAGTACTTC

v_gene: TRBV29-1
abundance: -
j_gene: TRBJ2-1
d_gene: TRBD2
CDR3aa: CSVVHAGGLGNEQFF
CDR3nt: TGCAGCGTTGTCCACGCGGGAGGCCTAGGTAATGAGCAGTTCTTC

v_gene: TRBV3-1/TRBV3-2
abundance: -
j_gene: TRBJ1-1
d_gene: TRBD1
CDR3aa: CASSQATGVGWGTEAFF
CDR3nt: TGTGCCAGCAGCCAAGCTACAGGGGTGGGTTGGGGCACTGAAGCTTTCTTT

v_gene: TRBV12-3/TRBV12-4
abundance: -
j_gene: TRBJ1-1
d_gene: -
CDR3aa: CASSDWGGAWSFF
CDR3nt: TGTGCCAGCAGTGACTGGGGGGGCGCTTGGTCTTTCTTT

v_gene: TRBV5-1
abundance: -
j_gene: TRBJ1-4
d_gene: -
CDR3aa: CASSTTGFDEKLFF
CDR3nt: TGCGCCAGCAGCACCACAGGGTTCGATGAAAAACTGTTTTTT

v_gene: TRBV9
abundance: -
j_gene: TRBJ1-1
d_gene: -
CDR3aa: CASSVGGGMNTEAFF
CDR3nt: TGTGCCAGCAGCGTAGGCGGCGGAATGAACACTGAAGCTTTCTTT

v_gene: TRBV7-3
abundance: -
j_gene: TRBJ2-1
d_gene: -
CDR3aa: CASILWGRHNEQFF
CDR3nt: TGTGCCAGCATCCTGTGGGGCAGACACAATGAGCAGTTCTTC

v_gene: TRBV2
abundance: once
j_gene: TRBJ1-1
d_gene: TRBD1
CDR3aa: CASSRDRANTEAFF
CDR3nt: TGTGCCAGCAGTAGGGACAGGGCGAACACTGAAGCTTTCTTT

v_gene: TRBV27
abundance: -
j_gene: TRBJ2-7
d_gene: -
CDR3aa: CASRGQSGEQYF
CDR3nt: TGTGCCAGCAGAGGACAGAGTGGGGAGCAGTACTTC

v_gene: TRBV28
abundance: few
j_gene: TRBJ1-1
d_gene: TRBD1
CDR3aa: CASSAGTGTTEAFF
CDR3nt: TGTGCCAGCAGCGCCGGGACAGGGACCACTGAAGCTTTCTTT

v_gene: TRBV24-1
abundance: -
j_gene: TRBJ1-2
d_gene: TRBD1
CDR3aa: CATSDSLDRGYGYTF
CDR3nt: TGTGCCACCAGTGATAGCCTAGACAGGGGCTATGGCTACACCTTC

v_gene: TRBV30
abundance: -
j_gene: TRBJ1-1
d_gene: -
CDR3aa: CAWSVREGTEAFF
CDR3nt: TGTGCCTGGAGTGTTAGGGAGGGGACTGAAGCTTTCTTT

v_gene: TRBV19
abundance: -
j_gene: TRBJ2-7
d_gene: TRBD2
CDR3aa: CASSPPERGAYEQYF
CDR3nt: TGTGCCAGTAGTCCCCCGGAGCGGGGTGCCTACGAGCAGTACTTC

v_gene: TRBV3-1/TRBV3-2
abundance: -
j_gene: TRBJ1-4
d_gene: -
CDR3aa: CASSRREATNEKLFF
CDR3nt: TGTGCCAGCAGCCGGAGAGAGGCAACTAATGAAAAACTGTTTTTT

v_gene: TRBV5-1
abundance: -
j_gene: TRBJ2-1
d_gene: TRBD2
CDR3aa: CASSPLAGYEQFF
CDR3nt: TGCGCCAGCAGCCCACTAGCGGGGTATGAGCAGTTCTTC

v_gene: TRBV2
abundance: -
j_gene: TRBJ1-2
d_gene: TRBD1
CDR3aa: CASLRGQGAIGYTF
CDR3nt: TGTGCCAGCTTGCGGGGACAGGGGGCAATTGGCTACACCTTC

v_gene: TRBV15
abundance: few
j_gene: TRBJ1-3
d_gene: -
CDR3aa: CATSRGPTGNTIYF
CDR3nt: TGTGCCACCAGCAGAGGCCCGACAGGAAACACCATATATTTT

v_gene: TRBV4-2
abundance: -
j_gene: TRBJ2-3
d_gene: TRBD2
CDR3aa: CASSQTPTGTSGTDTQYF
CDR3nt: TGTGCCAGCAGCCAAACCCCCACCGGGACTAGCGGCACAGATACGCAGTATTTT

v_gene: TRBV6-5
abundance: -
j_gene: TRBJ2-1
d_gene: -
CDR3aa: CASSYSSGDEQFF
CDR3nt: TGTGCCAGCAGTTACTCGTCCGGGGATGAGCAGTTCTTC

v_gene: TRBV14
abundance: -
j_gene: TRBJ1-6
d_gene: -
CDR3aa: CASSQEGGSPLHF
CDR3nt: TGTGCCAGCAGCCAAGAGGGCGGGTCACCCCTCCACTTT

v_gene: TRBV27
abundance: -
j_gene: TRBJ1-1
d_gene: -
CDR3aa: CASSLGPPGNTEAFF
CDR3nt: TGTGCCAGCAGTTTAGGCCCGCCTGGGAACACTGAAGCTTTCTTT

v_gene: TRBV5-1
abundance: few
j_gene: TRBJ1-1
d_gene: -
CDR3aa: CASSLYQGSTEAFF
CDR3nt: TGCGCCAGCAGCTTGTATCAGGGGAGCACTGAAGCTTTCTTT

v_gene: TRBV3-1/TRBV3-2
abundance: -
j_gene: TRBJ1-2
d_gene: -
CDR3aa: CASSQALSQVYGYTF
CDR3nt: TGTGCCAGCAGCCAAGCTCTCTCCCAGGTCTATGGCTACACCTTC

v_gene: TRBV28
abundance: -
j_gene: TRBJ2-1
d_gene: -
CDR3aa: CAYRVGASYNEQFF
CDR3nt: TGTGCCTACAGGGTTGGCGCATCCTACAATGAGCAGTTCTTC

v_gene: TRBV6-5
abundance: few
j_gene: TRBJ1-1
d_gene: -
CDR3aa: CASSGDTLGTEAFF
CDR3nt: TGTGCCAGCAGCGGGGACACTCTAGGGACTGAAGCTTTCTTT

v_gene: TRBV4-1
abundance: -
j_gene: TRBJ2-5
d_gene: TRBD1
CDR3aa: CASSPGTGGWETQYF
CDR3nt: TGCGCCAGCAGCCCCGGGACAGGGGGTTGGGAGACCCAGTACTTC

v_gene: TRBV6-2/TRBV6-3
abundance: -
j_gene: TRBJ1-1
d_gene: TRBD1
CDR3aa: CASSYFGTGAGAEAFF
CDR3nt: TGTGCCAGCAGTTACTTCGGTACAGGGGCTGGGGCTGAAGCTTTCTTT

v_gene: TRBV27
abundance: -
j_gene: TRBJ1-5
d_gene: TRBD1
CDR3aa: CASSRQGLQQPQHF
CDR3nt: TGTGCCAGCAGTCGACAGGGTTTGCAGCAGCCCCAGCATTTT

v_gene: TRBV7-3
abundance: -
j_gene: TRBJ2-2
d_gene: TRBD1
CDR3aa: CASAGTGNTGELFF
CDR3nt: TGTGCCAGCGCCGGGACAGGGAACACCGGGGAGCTGTTTTTT

v_gene: TRBV11-3
abundance: -
j_gene: TRBJ2-1
d_gene: TRBD2
CDR3aa: CASSERLAGAVQFF
CDR3nt: TGTGCCAGCAGCGAAAGGCTAGCGGGAGCGGTGCAGTTCTTC

v_gene: TRBV2
abundance: once
j_gene: TRBJ1-5
d_gene: -
CDR3aa: CASSEAWGGGQPQHF
CDR3nt: TGTGCCAGCAGTGAAGCGTGGGGAGGGGGTCAGCCCCAGCATTTT

v_gene: TRBV29-1
abundance: -
j_gene: TRBJ2-7
d_gene: -
CDR3aa: CSVVGAGLYEQYF
CDR3nt: TGCAGCGTTGTGGGGGCAGGGTTGTACGAGCAGTACTTC

v_gene: TRBV5-1
abundance: -
j_gene: TRBJ1-1
d_gene: TRBD1
CDR3aa: CASRGQGDTEAFF
CDR3nt: TGCGCCAGCCGAGGACAGGGCGACACTGAAGCTTTCTTT

v_gene: TRBV3-1/TRBV3-2
abundance: once
j_gene: TRBJ2-7
d_gene: -
CDR3aa: CASSEQVTTRYEQYF
CDR3nt: TGTGCCAGCAGTGAACAGGTCACCACACGGTACGAGCAGTACTTC

v_gene: TRBV5-6
abundance: -
j_gene: TRBJ2-7
d_gene: -
CDR3aa: CASSFRDSTSYEQYF
CDR3nt: TGTGCCAGCAGCTTCCGGGACTCCACCTCCTACGAGCAGTACTTC

v_gene: TRBV5-5
abundance: -
j_gene: TRBJ1-1
d_gene: TRBD1
CDR3aa: CASSRTGVIMNTEAFF
CDR3nt: TGTGCCAGCAGCCGCACAGGGGTAATCATGAACACTGAAGCTTTCTTT

v_gene: TRBV5-6
abundance: -
j_gene: TRBJ1-3
d_gene: TRBD1
CDR3aa: CASSPQGSSGNTIYF
CDR3nt: TGTGCCAGCAGCCCACAGGGGAGCTCTGGAAACACCATATATTTT

v_gene: TRBV18
abundance: -
j_gene: TRBJ1-2
d_gene: -
CDR3aa: CASSPPVKTDYGYTF
CDR3nt: TGTGCCAGCTCACCACCGGTAAAGACAGACTATGGCTACACCTTC

v_gene: TRBV28
abundance: -
j_gene: TRBJ2-5
d_gene: TRBD2
CDR3aa: CASTSGQETQYF
CDR3nt: TGTGCCAGCACTAGCGGCCAAGAGACCCAGTACTTC

v_gene: TRBV15
abundance: -
j_gene: TRBJ1-3
d_gene: -
CDR3aa: CATSSAVGGAGNTIYF
CDR3nt: TGTGCCACCAGCAGCGCCGTCGGGGGGGCTGGAAACACCATATATTTT

v_gene: TRBV2
abundance: -
j_gene: TRBJ1-5
d_gene: TRBD1
CDR3aa: CASRGTGAGQPQHF
CDR3nt: TGTGCCAGCAGGGGCACAGGGGCAGGGCAGCCCCAGCATTTT

v_gene: TRBV7-2
abundance: -
j_gene: TRBJ1-2
d_gene: -
CDR3aa: CASSLNPGWNNYGYTF
CDR3nt: TGTGCCAGCAGCCTTAACCCAGGGTGGAATAACTATGGCTACACCTTC

v_gene: TRBV5-1
abundance: once
j_gene: TRBJ1-4
d_gene: TRBD1
CDR3aa: CASSLVGTGNEKLFF
CDR3nt: TGCGCCAGCAGCTTGGTTGGGACAGGGAATGAAAAACTGTTTTTT

v_gene: TRBV29-1
abundance: -
j_gene: TRBJ1-2
d_gene: TRBD1
CDR3aa: CSVQDRGGYTF
CDR3nt: TGCAGCGTCCAGGACAGGGGCGGCTACACCTTC

v_gene: TRBV1
abundance: -
j_gene: TRBJ1-3
d_gene: -
CDR3aa: CTSRLRGHSGNTIYF
CDR3nt: TGCACCAGCAGATTGAGGGGACACTCTGGAAACACCATATATTTT